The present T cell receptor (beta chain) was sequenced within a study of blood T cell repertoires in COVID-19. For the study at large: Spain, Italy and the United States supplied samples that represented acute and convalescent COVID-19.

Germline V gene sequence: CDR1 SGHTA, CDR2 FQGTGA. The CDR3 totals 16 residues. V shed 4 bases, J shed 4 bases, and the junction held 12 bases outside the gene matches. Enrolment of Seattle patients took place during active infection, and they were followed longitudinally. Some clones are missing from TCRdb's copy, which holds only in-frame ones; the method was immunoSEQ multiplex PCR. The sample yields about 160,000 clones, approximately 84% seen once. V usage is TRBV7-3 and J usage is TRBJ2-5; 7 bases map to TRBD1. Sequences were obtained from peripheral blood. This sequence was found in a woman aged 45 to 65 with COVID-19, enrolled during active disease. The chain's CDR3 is CASSSGQALYPETQYF. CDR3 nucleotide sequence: TGTGCCAGCAGCTCCGGACAGGCCCTTTACCCAGAGACCCAGTACTTC.